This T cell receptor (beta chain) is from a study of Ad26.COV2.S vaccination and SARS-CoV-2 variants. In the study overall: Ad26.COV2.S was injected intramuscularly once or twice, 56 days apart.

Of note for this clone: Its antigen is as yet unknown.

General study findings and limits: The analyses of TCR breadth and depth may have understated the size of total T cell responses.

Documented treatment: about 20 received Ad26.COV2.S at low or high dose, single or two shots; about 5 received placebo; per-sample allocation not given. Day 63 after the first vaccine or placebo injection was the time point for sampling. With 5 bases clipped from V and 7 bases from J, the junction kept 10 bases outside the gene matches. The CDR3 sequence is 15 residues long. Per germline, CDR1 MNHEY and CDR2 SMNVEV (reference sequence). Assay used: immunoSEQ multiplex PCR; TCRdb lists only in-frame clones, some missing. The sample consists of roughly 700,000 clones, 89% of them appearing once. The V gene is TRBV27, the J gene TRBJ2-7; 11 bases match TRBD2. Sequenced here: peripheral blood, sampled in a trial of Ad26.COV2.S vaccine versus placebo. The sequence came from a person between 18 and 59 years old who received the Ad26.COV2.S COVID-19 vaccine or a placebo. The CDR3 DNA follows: TGTGCCAGCAGTCCTATAGCGGGAGGGCCCCGTGAGCAGTACTTC. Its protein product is CASSPIAGGPREQYF.